The clone carrying this T cell receptor (beta chain) was seen repeatedly, ten times or more. Its antigen remains unknown. This sample is part of a study of identical twins. Findings and caveats of the study: Researchers reported excess low generation probability among twin-shared out-of-frame alpha sequences.

TCRdb re-analysed the 5' RACE reads in MiXCR, keeping a single row per CDR3 protein. The data hold under 350,000 distinct CDR3 sequences, with less than 9.5% observed a single time. The same sample was also studied in work on yellow fever vaccine responses in identical twins.

This receptor was identified in a young woman in good health. Sequenced: CD8+ T cells sorted from blood.

The chain's CDR3 is CASSIMTGASDTQYF. The CDR3 DNA reads as TGTGCCAGCAGTATCATGACCGGAGCGTCAGATACGCAGTATTTT. The rearrangement joins TRBV27 to TRBJ2-3; D is uncertain. The germline CDR1 and CDR2 sequences are MNHEY and SMNVEV (reference sequence). Trimming left V 5 bases short and J 4 bases short, with 16 bases between. This CDR3 has 15 residues.